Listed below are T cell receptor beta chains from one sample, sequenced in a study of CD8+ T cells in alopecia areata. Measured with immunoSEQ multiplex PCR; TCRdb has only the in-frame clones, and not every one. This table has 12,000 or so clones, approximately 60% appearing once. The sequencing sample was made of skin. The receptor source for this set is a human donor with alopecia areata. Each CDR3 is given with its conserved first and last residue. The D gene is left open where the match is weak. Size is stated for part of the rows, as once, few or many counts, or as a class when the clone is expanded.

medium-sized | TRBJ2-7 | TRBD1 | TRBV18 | TGTGCCAGCTCACCATCGGGACAGAACTACGAGCAGTACTTC | CASSPSGQNYEQYF
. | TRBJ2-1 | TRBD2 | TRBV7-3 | TGTGCCAGCAGCTTAGGAGCGGGAGGTGCCAATGAGCAGTTCTTC | CASSLGAGGANEQFF
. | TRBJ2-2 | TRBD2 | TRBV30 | TGTGCCGGTCTTCGTAGGACTAGCGGGGGGCGAGTCGTTCCCGGGGAGCTGTTTTTT | CAGLRRTSGGRVVPGELFF
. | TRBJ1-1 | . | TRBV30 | TGTGCCTGGAGCTCACGCACTGAAGCTTTCTTT | CAWSSRTEAFF
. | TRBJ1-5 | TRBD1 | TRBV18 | TGTGCCAGCTCACCACGGACAGGGAATAGCAATCAGCCCCAGCATTTT | CASSPRTGNSNQPQHF
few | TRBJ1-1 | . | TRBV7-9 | TGTGCCAGCAGCTTAGTATCTCCCATGGAAGCTTTCTTT | CASSLVSPMEAFF
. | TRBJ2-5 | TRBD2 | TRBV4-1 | TGCGCCAGCAGCCATCCTGGACTAGCGGGAGGGCCCCTACAAGAGACCCAGTACTTC | CASSHPGLAGGPLQETQYF
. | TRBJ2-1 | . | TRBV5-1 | TGCGCCAGCAGCTTGAGTGCGCTAGGCTATGAGCAGTTCTTC | CASSLSALGYEQFF
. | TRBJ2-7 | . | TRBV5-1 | TGCGCCAGCAGCAACACAGGGAGTAAGCGCTCCTACGAGCAGTACTTC | CASSNTGSKRSYEQYF
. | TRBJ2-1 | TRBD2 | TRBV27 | TGTGCCAGCAGTTTTCTCCGGACTAGCGATTACAATGAGCAGTTCTTC | CASSFLRTSDYNEQFF
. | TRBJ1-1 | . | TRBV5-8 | TGTGCCAGCAGCCGCCTCAGGAATGAAGCTTTCTTT | CASSRLRNEAFF
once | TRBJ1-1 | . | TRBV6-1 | TGTGCCAGCCCAAGGTTCCGGGAGTCGAACACTGAAGCTTTCTTT | CASPRFRESNTEAFF
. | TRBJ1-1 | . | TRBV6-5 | TGTGCCAGCTCTCGGACCCTGGGGCACGGTTCGGCTTTCTTT | CASSRTLGHGSAFF
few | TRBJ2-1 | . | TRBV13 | TGTGCCAGCAGCTGGAGACCCACAAATGAGCAGTTCTTC | CASSWRPTNEQFF
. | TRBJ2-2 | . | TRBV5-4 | TGTGCCAGCAGCCCCGGATGGGGCACCGGGGAGCTGTTTTTT | CASSPGWGTGELFF
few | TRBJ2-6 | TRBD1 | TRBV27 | TGTGCCAGCAGTTTGCTGCCCGGGACAGAGAGCTCTGGGGCCAACGTCCTGACTTTC | CASSLLPGTESSGANVLTF
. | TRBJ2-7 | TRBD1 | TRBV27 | TGTGCCAGCAGTCCCAAAGGACAGGGCTTGAGAGAGCAGTACTTC | CASSPKGQGLREQYF